This passage covers 12 T cell receptor beta chains from one sample sequenced in a study of tumor-infiltrating lymphocytes in localized non-small cell lung cancer. Profiling relied on immunoSEQ multiplex PCR, and the TCRdb table lists in-frame clones only, not all of them. The repertoire has about 15,000 clones, roughly 80% of them found once; the top ten carry 5.5% to 7%. The sample was lung tumor tissue. The receptors were gathered from a human donor with non-small cell lung cancer.

This clone was seen a handful of times. This rearrangement joins TRBV7-2 to TRBJ1-5, with D possibly being TRBD1 (6 bases). The germline gives CDR1 SGHTA, CDR2 FQGNSA. The CDR3 sequence is 15 residues long. Trimming removed 1 base at V and 1 base at J, with 8 bases between. Here the CDR3 reads CASSLERGSNQPQHF. CDR3 nucleotide sequence: TGTGCCAGCAGCTTAGAGAGGGGGAGCAATCAGCCCCAGCATTTT. Full variable domain (rest looked up from reference TRBV7-2 and TRBJ1-5): GAGVSQSPSNKVTEKGKDVELRCDPISGHTALYWYRQSLGQGLEFLIYFQGNSAPDKSGLPSDRFSAERTGGSVSTLTIQRTQQEDSAVYLCASSLERGSNQPQHFGDGTRLSIL.

The chain uses TRBV29-1 and TRBJ2-5; either TRBD1 or TRBD2 may fit D (5 bases each). Trimming cost V 1 base and J 5 bases, with 5 bases left between them. This CDR3 is built from 11 residues. In germline, CDR1 is SQVTM, CDR2 ANQGSEA. As DNA, the CDR3 is TGCAGCGTTGAAGGGGGGGAGACCCAGTACTTC. Residues: CSVEGGETQYF. The variable domain in full, completed from reference TRBV29-1 and TRBJ2-5, reads SAVISQKPSRDICQRGTSLTIQCQVDSQVTMMFWYRQQPGQSLTLIATANQGSEATYESGFVIDKFPISRPNLTFSTLTVSNMSPEDSSIYLCSVEGGETQYFGPGTRLLVL.

CDR3 coding DNA: TGCGCCAGCAGCTTAGGGAGTACGCAGTATTTT. Protein product: CASSLGSTQYF. The genes are TRBV5-1 and TRBJ2-3; possibly TRBD2 for D (5 bases). The germline V gene has CDR1 SGHRS and CDR2 YFSETQ. V was cut by 2 bases and J by 8 bases, with 6 bases left in between. The CDR3 spans 11 residues.

The chain uses TRBV29-1 and TRBJ1-4; TRBD1 matches at 9 bases. Germline-derived CDR1 and CDR2 are SQVTM and ANQGSEA. Trimming removed 4 bases from V and 8 bases from J; junction bases left unmatched: 5. The CDR3 spans 13 residues. As DNA, the CDR3 is TGCAGCGTTGCCGGGACAGGGAGGGAAAAACTGTTTTTT. Protein sequence: CSVAGTGREKLFF.

The CDR3 bases are TGCGCCATCTGCGGAAGGGGGCAAGAGACCCAGTACTTC. It yields the protein CAICGRGQETQYF. The rearrangement links TRBV4-1 to TRBJ2-5; perhaps TRBD1 as D (6 bases). The CDR3 contains 13 residues. Per the germline V gene, CDR1 is MGHRA and CDR2 is YSYEKL. V was shortened by 10 bases and J by 2 bases, with 14 bases between the two germline ends.

Points on this clone: This specimen includes other DNA sequences encoding the same CDR3. The gene calls are TRBV30 and TRBJ1-1, with D unclear. The CDR3 spans 11 residues. V was pared by 2 bases and J by 8 bases, with 9 bases between. The V gene's germline CDR1 is GTSNPN and CDR2 SVGIG (reference sequence). Written as DNA, the CDR3 is TGTGCCTGGAGTCGGCAGACCGAAGCTTTCTTT. This encodes CAWSRQTEAFF.

With regard to this clone: A read error may account for a junction end that differs from germline. The chain is built from TRBV7-7 and TRBJ2-5; the match to TRBD2 covers 8 bases. Germline V gene data show CDR1 as SSHAT and CDR2 as FNYEAQ (reference sequence). The CDR3 runs to 14 residues. As DNA, the CDR3 is TGTGCTAGCAGCCCCGGGGGGGGCCAAGAGACCCAGTACTTC. Its protein product is CASSPGGGQETQYF.

This sequence joins TRBV19 and TRBJ2-7; 9 nucleotides match TRBD1. This CDR3 spans 14 amino acids. In germline, CDR1 is LNHDA, CDR2 SQIVND (reference sequence). After removal of 3 bases from V and 3 bases from J, the junction contained 3 bases not matched to a gene. CDR3 nucleotide sequence: TGTGCCAGTAGTATGGTGACAGGGGGCTACGAGCAGTACTTC. This sequence encodes CASSMVTGGYEQYF.

The V gene is TRBV14, the J gene TRBJ2-3, with TRBD2 matching over 8 bases. With 4 bases clipped from V and 2 bases from J, the junction kept 11 bases outside the gene matches. The CDR3 is 17 residues long. Germline loops: CDR1 SGHDN, CDR2 FVKESK. Here the CDR3 DNA reads TGTGCCAGCAGCCCCCATTTCGGGAGGGCCTACACAGATACGCAGTATTTT. Translation: CASSPHFGRAYTDTQYF.

This sequence joins TRBV19 and TRBJ1-2; 7 bases fit TRBD1. Germline V gives CDR1 LNHDA, CDR2 SQIVND (reference sequence). The junction had 10 bases not matched to a gene; V was cut back by 6 bases and J by 9 bases. The CDR3 runs 13 residues. This CDR3 is CASSGDSLGSYTF. CDR3 DNA sequence: TGTGCCAGTAGCGGGGACAGCCTCGGTAGCTACACCTTC.

The genes are TRBV11-2 and TRBJ2-5; 8 nucleotides agree with TRBD2. V trimming: 2 bases; J trimming: 3 bases; junction bases outside the gene matches: 8. CDR3 length: 16 residues. In germline, CDR1 is SGHAT, CDR2 FQNNGV. The DNA for the CDR3 is TGTGCCAGCAGCTTAACAATAGCGGGACGGAAAGAGACCCAGTACTTC. Its protein is CASSLTIAGRKETQYF.

The chain is built from TRBV6-5 and TRBJ2-1, with TRBD2 matching 11 bases. V was pared by 1 base and J by 6 bases, with 2 bases of the junction left unmatched. CDR1 and CDR2 from the germline V gene are MNHEY and SVGAGI. The CDR3 runs to 15 residues. The CDR3 protein is CASSYLLAGVNEQFF. The CDR3, as DNA: TGTGCCAGCAGTTACTTACTAGCGGGAGTCAATGAGCAGTTCTTC.